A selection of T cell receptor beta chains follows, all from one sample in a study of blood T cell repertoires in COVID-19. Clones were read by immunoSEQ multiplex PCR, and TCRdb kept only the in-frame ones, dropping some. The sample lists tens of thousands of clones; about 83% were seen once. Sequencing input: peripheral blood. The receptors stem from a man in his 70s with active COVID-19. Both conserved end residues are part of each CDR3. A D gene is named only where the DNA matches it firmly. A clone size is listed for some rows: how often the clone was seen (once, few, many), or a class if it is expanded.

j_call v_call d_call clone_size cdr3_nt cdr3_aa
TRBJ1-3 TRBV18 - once TGTGCCAGCTCACCGAGGACAGAATCTTCTGGAAACACCATATATTTT CASSPRTESSGNTIYF
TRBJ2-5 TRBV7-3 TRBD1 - TGTGCCAGCAGCCGTAGTTCTGTCAGGGGGGAGACCCAGTACTTC CASSRSSVRGETQYF
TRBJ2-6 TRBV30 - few TGTGCCTGGAGTGTCGGGATCGGGGCCAACGTCCTGACTTTC CAWSVGIGANVLTF
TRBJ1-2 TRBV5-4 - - TGTGCCAGCAGCTTGGCCGGGAATGTCGGGGGCTACACCTTC CASSLAGNVGGYTF
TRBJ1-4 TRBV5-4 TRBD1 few TGTGCCAGCAGCCCTAGACAGGGGGTCAATGAAAAACTGTTTTTT CASSPRQGVNEKLFF
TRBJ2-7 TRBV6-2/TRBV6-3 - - TGTGCCAGCAGTTTAAACCCGGTAATCAGGTTGGAGCAGTACTTC CASSLNPVIRLEQYF
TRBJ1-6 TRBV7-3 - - TGTGCCAGCAGCTTAGGGCAGGGTTCTGGCTCACCCCTCCACTTT CASSLGQGSGSPLHF
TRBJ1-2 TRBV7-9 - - TGTGCCAGCAGCCCCGGAGATAACTATGGCTACACCTTC CASSPGDNYGYTF
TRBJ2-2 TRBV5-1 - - TGCGCCAGCAGCTCCGGAGAGTTAAACACCGGGGAGCTGTTTTTT CASSSGELNTGELFF
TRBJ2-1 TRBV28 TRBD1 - TGTGCCAGCAGCCCCCGGACAGGGGGCCATGAGCAGTTCTTC CASSPRTGGHEQFF
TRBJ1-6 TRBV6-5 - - TGTGCCAGCAGTTACTCATGGAAGGGCGGGACACCCCTCCACTTT CASSYSWKGGTPLHF
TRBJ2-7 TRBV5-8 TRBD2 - TGTGCCAGCAGCTTTGGGAGGGGATACTACGAGCAGTACTTC CASSFGRGYYEQYF
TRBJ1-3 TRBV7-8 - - TGTGCCAGCAGCCACCGGGGCTCTGGAAACACCATATATTTT CASSHRGSGNTIYF
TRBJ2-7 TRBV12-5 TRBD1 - TGTGCTAGTGGTGGCCTATGGGACAGCCAATACGAGCAGTACTTC CASGGLWDSQYEQYF
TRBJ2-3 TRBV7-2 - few TGTGCCAGCAGCTTGGGGGCGGGCACAGATACGCAGTATTTT CASSLGAGTDTQYF
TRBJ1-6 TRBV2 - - TGTGCCAGCAGGGCCGAGACTCAGAATTCACCCCTCCACTTT CASRAETQNSPLHF
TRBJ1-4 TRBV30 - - TGTGCCTGGAGAGAATCCGGGATCCCTAATGAAAAACTGTTTTTT CAWRESGIPNEKLFF
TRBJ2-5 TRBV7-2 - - TGTGCCAGCAGGATACGAGCGGGCCCCCAAGAGACCCAGTACTTC CASRIRAGPQETQYF
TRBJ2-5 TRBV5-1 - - TGCGCCAGCAGCGGGGACATCTCGGGAGAGACCCAGTACTTC CASSGDISGETQYF
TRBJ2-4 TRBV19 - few TGTGCCACCTTATTGACGACAGCCCCAAACATTCAGTACTTC CATLLTTAPNIQYF
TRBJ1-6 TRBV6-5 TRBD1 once TGTGCCAGCAGCCACCGGACAGGCCTTAATTCACCCCTCCACTTT CASSHRTGLNSPLHF
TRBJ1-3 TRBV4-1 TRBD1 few TGCGCCAGCAGCCAGGACAGGGCTCAAACTGGAAACACCATATATTTT CASSQDRAQTGNTIYF
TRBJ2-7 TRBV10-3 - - TGTGCCATCGGGGCAGGGCGAACCTACGAGCAGTACTTC CAIGAGRTYEQYF
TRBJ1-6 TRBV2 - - TGTGCCAGCAGGATGGGACTCCCCGGGGATTCACCCCTCCACTTT CASRMGLPGDSPLHF
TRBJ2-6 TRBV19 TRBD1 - TGTGCCAGTAGTCGACAGGGGGCTGGTGGGGCCAACGTCCTGACTTTC CASSRQGAGGANVLTF
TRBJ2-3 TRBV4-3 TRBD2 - TGCGCCAGCAGCCAAAGACGAGCGGGGGCTCTAAGCACAGATACGCAGTATTTT CASSQRRAGALSTDTQYF
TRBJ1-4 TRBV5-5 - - TGTGCCAGCAGCTTGTTAGTACCCAGGGTTGAAAAACTGTTTTTT CASSLLVPRVEKLFF
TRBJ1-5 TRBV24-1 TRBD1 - TGTGCCACCCTGGAAGACAGGGATCGCAATCAGCCCCAGCATTTT CATLEDRDRNQPQHF
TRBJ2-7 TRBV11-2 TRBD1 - TGTGCCAGCAGCTTATCGACAGGGGGGCTCTACGAGCAGTACTTC CASSLSTGGLYEQYF
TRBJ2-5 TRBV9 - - TGTGCCAGCAGCGTAGATCTAGGAGTCGTAGAGACCCAGTACTTC CASSVDLGVVETQYF